This TCR beta chain was sequenced for a study of immune evolution from preneoplasia to lung adenocarcinoma. In the study overall: HLA loss of heterozygosity: roughly 6.6% AIS, about 14% MIA, more than 25% ADC, none AAH.

Each case's diagnosis was confirmed by two pathologists on H&E. Study outcomes and limitations: Highest clonality occurred in KRAS-mutant, not EGFR-mutant or double wild-type, nodules. Normal lung had highest clonality; later lesions appeared denser, more diverse.

Note on this clone: Its specificity is unknown.

The CDR3 contains 15 residues. V shed 1 base and J 7 bases; nucleotides not matched to a gene: 5. CDR1 is SGHVS, CDR2 FNYEAQ, per germline. This table comes from immunoSEQ multiplex PCR, and its TCRdb copy is limited to in-frame clones, with some not included. This table has under 8,500 clones, 81% appearing once. This TCR was sampled from a person in their fifties with lung adenocarcinoma. The source material was FFPE invasive lung adenocarcinoma tissue. The rearrangement uses TRBV7-6 and TRBJ2-1, with 9 bases aligning to TRBD2. The CDR3 reads CASSLEVLAGNEQFF. CDR3 sequence (DNA): TGTGCCAGCAGCTTAGAAGTCCTAGCGGGGAATGAGCAGTTCTTC.